This TCR beta chain derives from a study of blood T cell repertoires in COVID-19. As originally analysed: Scientists estimated how many nucleated cells there were by amplifying reference gene primers. Generated by immunoSEQ multiplex PCR, the TCRdb table keeps only in-frame clones and is missing some. D and trimming were read from the DNA, whereas the V and J calls and clone size are those reported in that table. This table holds about 300,000 clones, 85% found once. The CDR3 length is 15 residues. The germline V gene has CDR1 SGDLS and CDR2 YYNGEE. Trimming cost V 0 bases and J 9 bases; bases outside gene matches: 3.

The chain has TRBV9 and TRBJ1-6; 10 bases map to TRBD1. Input material: PBMCs or T cells enriched from blood (not recorded which). The receptor was derived from a woman between 50 and 59 years old who had recovered from COVID-19. CDR3 sequence (DNA): TGTGCCAGCAGCGTAGAGGGGACAGGGGTTTCACCCCTCCACTTT. Translating it yields CASSVEGTGVSPLHF.